This T cell receptor (beta chain) is drawn from a study of blood T cell repertoires in COVID-19. Study-level background: Samples representing acute and convalescent COVID-19 were sourced from the United States, Italy and Spain.

Germline-derived CDR1 and CDR2 are SQVTM and ANQGSEA. The CDR3 loop spans 15 amino acids. V lost 6 bases and J lost 6; bases outside the gene matches: 10. TCRdb's copy holds only in-frame clones and misses some; the assay was immunoSEQ multiplex PCR. The repertoire includes about 49,000 clones, approximately 85% of them detected once, and about 14% sits in the top ten. This TCR was sampled from a human donor in a cohort sampled during active COVID-19. The J gene is TRBJ2-7, the V gene TRBV29-1, with TRBD2 identical over 14 bases. Sequences were obtained from peripheral blood. The CDR3 nucleotides read TGCAGCGTGGACCCGGGGACTAGCGGGAGCGGCGAGCAGTACTTC. Translating gives CSVDPGTSGSGEQYF.